This T cell receptor (beta chain) was obtained from a study of blood T cell repertoires in COVID-19. Turning to the study itself: Samples taken during acute and convalescent COVID-19 were collected in the United States, Italy and Spain. Sample material is recorded as cDNA or gDNA derived from T cells, B-cell-depleted T cells, or PBMCs.

Original handling: Counts of nucleated cells, estimated from reference gene primer amplification, were obtained. The data were produced by immunoSEQ multiplex PCR, yet TCRdb's version contains in-frame clones alone and is incomplete. That table supplies the V and J calls and clone size; D and trimming were determined from the DNA. The repertoire consists of 100,000 to 120,000 clones, with 72% occurring once and the leading ten covering less than 10%. Germline CDR1 and CDR2: SGHRS and YFSETQ. V was pared by 1 base and J by 10 bases, with 6 bases between. The CDR3 has 11 residues. The chain combines TRBV5-1 with TRBJ2-1; D uncertain. Sequenced sample: peripheral blood. The clonotype originates from a woman in her fifties or sixties with acute or convalescent COVID-19. Here the CDR3 DNA reads TGCGCCAGCAGCTTGACACTAGAGCAGTTCTTC. Residues: CASSLTLEQFF.